Sequencing of this T cell receptor beta chain was carried out in a study of cytomegalovirus exposure and HLA in healthy donors. Study findings and constraints: Per published accounts, TCR beta sequences correctly predicted the HLA-A and HLA-B alleles of most subjects. A later analysis showed that HLA-associated TCR beta chains had undergone more clonal expansion than equally common others.

The CDR3 has 15 amino acids. V was clipped by 6 bases and J by 2 bases, with 15 bases between them. Germline V gives CDR1 MNHNY, CDR2 SVGAGI (reference sequence). The PCR had 60 Vbeta and 13 Jbeta primers. TCRdb's copy holds only in-frame clones and misses some; the assay was immunoSEQ multiplex PCR. This sample has around 180,000 clones, with roughly 83% found just once. Comments on this clone: Antigen specificity is unknown.

The rearrangement uses TRBV6-6 and TRBJ2-3; TRBD2 is a possible D gene (6 bases). The sample was PBMCs. This TCR was sampled from a boy aged 2-15 years in good health and CMV-seronegative. The CDR3 nucleotides are TGTGCCAGCAGCCGTAGGAGGGGTACCACAGATACGCAGTATTTT. This codes for CASSRRRGTTDTQYF.